A single sample is the source of the 22 T cell receptor beta chains below, sequenced in a study of cytomegalovirus exposure and HLA in healthy donors. This table comes from immunoSEQ multiplex PCR, and its TCRdb copy is limited to in-frame clones, with some not included. The data contain 190,000 or so clones, about 80% of them seen just once; the ten biggest clones take up 2.8%. Sequencing was done on a sample of PBMCs. These receptors were collected from a woman aged 18-30 years in good health and CMV-seropositive.

As to this clone: Given a much more abundant clone one base away, this may be a read error. This chain uses TRBV9 with TRBJ2-3, with D hard to call. This CDR3 contains 12 residues. In germline, CDR1 is SGDLS, CDR2 YYNGEE. Trimming removed 2 bases at V and 4 bases at J, with 5 bases between. CDR3 bases: TGTGCCAGCAGCGTCGGGTCAGATACGCAGTATTTT. Amino acids: CASSVGSDTQYF.

This sequence joins TRBV19 and TRBJ2-7, with a possible D match to TRBD2 (5 bases). Germline V gene sequence: CDR1 LNHDA, CDR2 SQIVND (reference sequence). This CDR3 contains 13 residues. Trimming took off 3 bases at V and 3 bases at J, with 9 bases between the two ends. The CDR3 loop is CASSIGLNYEQYF. The CDR3 DNA is TGTGCCAGTAGTATTGGACTGAACTACGAGCAGTACTTC.

The rearrangement links TRBV7-2 to TRBJ2-3, with D possibly matching TRBD2 (5 bases). Trimming removed 2 bases from V and 2 bases from J, with 17 bases in between. The CDR3 contains 17 residues. The germline V gene has CDR1 SGHTA and CDR2 FQGNSA. DNA for the CDR3: TGTGCCAGCAGCTTACTCGTCCAAGCGGAACACACAGATACGCAGTATTTT. Its translation: CASSLLVQAEHTDTQYF.

The gene calls are TRBV6-5 and TRBJ2-1; D may be TRBD2 (6 bases). This CDR3 region has 16 residues. From germline, CDR1 is MNHEY and CDR2 SVGAGI. V gave up 0 bases and J gave up 9 bases, with 18 bases separating them. CDR3 nucleotides: TGTGCCAGCAGTTACTCCCTTTCTCGGGGGACCTTTGAGCAGTTCTTC. Residues: CASSYSLSRGTFEQFF.

The chain couples TRBV2 to TRBJ2-2; TRBD1 aligns across 8 bases. The length of the CDR3 is 15 residues. Germline CDR1 reads SNHLY; CDR2 reads FYNNEI. V lost 5 bases and J lost 4; bases outside the gene matches: 6. CDR3 sequence reads: CASSRQGAVTGELFF. CDR3 nucleotides: TGTGCCAGCAGTAGGCAGGGGGCCGTCACCGGGGAGCTGTTTTTT.

This clone has only a few counts. The J gene is TRBJ1-6, the V gene TRBV21-1; the table gives TRBD1 as D, unverified against the DNA. TRBV21-1 counts as a pseudogene. This CDR3 comprises 14 residues. DNA of the CDR3: TGTGCCAGCAGCAGAAGACAGGGGCATTCACCCCTCCACTTT. It translates to CASSRRQGHSPLHF.

This clone has just a few counts. The V gene is TRBV9, the J gene TRBJ2-1; 12 bases map to TRBD2. Germline CDR1 and CDR2: SGDLS and YYNGEE. The CDR3 spans 16 residues. Trimming at V came to 0 bases and at J to 6 bases, leaving 4 bases not matched to a gene. The CDR3 loop reads CASSVELGLAGNEQFF. The DNA for the CDR3 is TGTGCCAGCAGCGTAGAATTGGGACTAGCGGGCAATGAGCAGTTCTTC.

The chain has TRBV11-2 and TRBJ2-5, with D uncertain. CDR1 and CDR2 from the germline V gene are SGHAT and FQNNGV. The CDR3 loop spans 15 amino acids. The V gene lost 5 bases and the J gene lost 4 bases, with 17 bases spanning the gap. This CDR3 is CASSPPPFGGETQYF. In nucleotides, the CDR3 is TGTGCCAGCAGCCCTCCACCCTTCGGCGGAGAGACCCAGTACTTC.

The J gene is TRBJ2-3, the V gene TRBV5-1; D might be TRBD1 (5 bases). The CDR3 is 15 amino acids. The germline V and J ends were trimmed by 2 bases and 1 base, with 11 bases remaining between them. In germline, CDR1 is SGHRS, CDR2 YFSETQ. The DNA of the CDR3 is TGCGCCAGCAGCTTTAGGGGTATGGGCACAGATACGCAGTATTTT. Amino acids: CASSFRGMGTDTQYF.

V is TRBV4-3 and J is TRBJ2-1, with D hard to call. V was cut by 2 bases and J by 7 bases, with 15 bases left in between. CDR1 LGHNA and CDR2 YSLEER come from the germline V gene. This CDR3 is built from 15 residues. CDR3 region: CASSQNLPTWNEQFF. As DNA, the CDR3 is TGCGCCAGCAGCCAAAACCTCCCAACATGGAATGAGCAGTTCTTC.

This clone was seen only once. The genes are TRBV14 and TRBJ1-5, with D possibly TRBD1 on 5 matching bases. The ends were cut back, 3 bases at V and 9 bases at J, with 9 bases in the middle. This CDR3 has 12 amino acids. CDR1 and CDR2 (germline): SGHDN, FVKESK. CDR3 loop: CASSQPGPPQHF. CDR3 in DNA: TGTGCCAGCAGCCAGCCAGGGCCGCCCCAGCATTTT.

The table lists this clone with a few counts. The gene calls are TRBV5-1 and TRBJ2-5, with D possibly matching TRBD2 (6 bases). CDR3 length: 16 residues. V was cut by 0 bases and J by 4 bases, with 16 bases left in between. Germline CDR1 is SGHRS and CDR2 is YFSETQ. CDR3 DNA sequence: TGCGCCAGCAGCTTGGTTCAGGGAGGTACCCTAGAGACCCAGTACTTC. It specifies CASSLVQGGTLETQYF.

This clone has a single count. The chain employs TRBV7-2 and TRBJ1-5; 8 bases line up with TRBD1. CDR1 and CDR2 from the germline V gene are SGHTA and FQGNSA. CDR3 length: 17 amino acids. V shed 5 bases, J shed 6 bases, and the junction held 15 bases outside the gene matches. DNA of the CDR3: TGTGCCAGCAGCCAAGGGTTTGGACAGGGACAGAGTCAGCCCCAGCATTTT. Residues: CASSQGFGQGQSQPQHF.

The chain links TRBV7-6 to TRBJ2-2, with 7 bases matching TRBD2. The CDR3 is 13 amino acids. V shed 3 bases, J shed 5 bases, and the junction held 0 bases outside the gene matches. The V gene's germline CDR1 is SGHVS and CDR2 FNYEAQ. The CDR3 coding sequence is TGTGCCAGCAGCTTGGGGGGGACCGGGGAGCTGTTTTTT. Translated: CASSLGGTGELFF.

The V and J genes are TRBV9 and TRBJ2-2; no clear D. V lost 6 bases and J 4 bases, leaving 19 bases between the germline ends. CDR1 is SGDLS and CDR2 is YYNGEE in the germline V gene. The CDR3 extends over 16 amino acids. This CDR3 is CASNLFPVESTGELFF. In DNA form, the CDR3 reads TGTGCCAGCAATCTCTTCCCAGTGGAGAGCACCGGGGAGCTGTTTTTT.

The CDR3 DNA reads as TGTGCCAGCAGCAGTTCAGGGGGCCGGAACACCGGGGAGCTGTTTTTT. It yields the protein CASSSSGGRNTGELFF. This sequence joins TRBV27 and TRBJ2-2; 8 bases match TRBD1. Losses at the gene ends were 6 bases for V and 1 base for J; bases not matched to a gene: 7. CDR1 is MNHEY, CDR2 SMNVEV, per germline (reference sequence). This CDR3 contains 16 residues.

This clone was counted once. This rearrangement joins TRBV9 to TRBJ1-2; D possibly corresponds to TRBD1 (5 bases). Trimming removed 1 base from V and 4 bases from J, with 14 bases in between. Germline V lookup: CDR1 SGDLS, CDR2 YYNGEE. The CDR3 runs to 15 residues. The CDR3 region is CASSVSGNELYGYTF. CDR3 nucleotide sequence: TGTGCCAGCAGCGTATCAGGGAACGAGCTCTATGGCTACACCTTC.

The chain recombines TRBV20-1 with TRBJ2-1; D perhaps matches TRBD1 (5 bases). Germline V gene lookup returns CDR1 DFQATT and CDR2 SNEGSKA (reference sequence). The V end was cut by 7 bases, the J end by 4 bases, with 8 bases between. The CDR3 has 11 residues. In nucleotides, the CDR3 is TGCAGTGTTCAGGGTTACAATGAGCAGTTCTTC. Residues: CSVQGYNEQFF.

The chain uses TRBV5-6 and TRBJ2-1; no clear D. The V gene lost 1 base and the J gene lost 5 bases, with 10 bases spanning the gap. Germline values: CDR1 SGHDT, CDR2 YYEEEE. This CDR3 region has 14 residues. In DNA form, the CDR3 reads TGTGCCAGCAGCTTGATGAACAGCAACAATGAGCAGTTCTTC. Translated, it gives CASSLMNSNNEQFF.

This chain links TRBV7-9 with TRBJ2-4, with a tentative D call TRBD2 (6 bases). Between the trimmed V and J ends, which lost 5 bases and 7 bases, there was a span of 21 bases. This CDR3 has 16 residues. Germline V CDR1 and CDR2: SEHNR, FQNEAQ (reference sequence). CDR3: CASSPRDPRRQNIQYF. The CDR3 DNA sequence: TGTGCCAGCAGCCCGCGGGACCCAAGGAGGCAGAACATTCAGTACTTC.

CDR3 DNA: TGTGCCAGCAGCTGGGGGGTTTTTGAGCAGTTCTTC. It translates to CASSWGVFEQFF. The J gene is TRBJ2-1, the V gene TRBV5-4, with TRBD2 as a possible D gene (6 bases). CDR3 length equals 12 residues. Germline CDR1 is SGHNT and CDR2 is YYREEE (reference sequence). V was pared by 3 bases and J by 9 bases, with 10 bases between.

The rearrangement joins TRBV27 to TRBJ2-3, with TRBD2 matching over 7 bases. With 4 bases clipped from V and 2 bases from J, the junction kept 3 bases outside the gene matches. This CDR3 region has 14 residues. Germline CDR1 and CDR2: MNHEY and SMNVEV (reference sequence). CDR3 residues: CASSWEGITDTQYF. The DNA of the CDR3 is TGTGCCAGCAGTTGGGAGGGAATCACAGATACGCAGTATTTT.